This TCR beta chain appears in the sequencing data of a study of shared clonotypes between healthy human individuals. Findings and caveats of the study: A handful of donors showed sharing of approximately 5% of naive CD4 clonotypes. The expectation was that sequencing depth would affect clonotype sharing among donors.

Germline V gives CDR1 MGHDK, CDR2 SYGVNS. The CDR3 has 14 amino acids. V dropped 3 bases and J dropped 7 bases, with 12 bases sitting between them. Points on this clone: Its target is not known.

Data came from immunoSEQ multiplex PCR; TCRdb stores just in-frame clones and leaves some out. This table has roughly 2.6 million clones, approximately 92% appearing once. This chain connects TRBV25-1 to TRBJ1-4; tentative D call: TRBD1 (6 bases). The TCR sequence derives from a man aged 18-30 years in good health. Sequenced: naive CD4+ T cells sorted from blood. Subset indicated: CD45RA+ positively selected. CDR3 protein: CASSDNREVEKLFF. The DNA of the CDR3 is TGTGCCAGCAGTGACAACAGGGAGGTTGAAAAACTGTTTTTT. The whole variable domain, filled in from reference TRBV25-1 and TRBJ1-4, reads EADIYQTPRYLVIGTGKKITLECSQTMGHDKMYWYQQDPGMELHLIHYSYGVNSTEKGDLSSESTVSRIRTEHFPLTLESARPSHTSQYLCASSDNREVEKLFFGSGTQLSVL.